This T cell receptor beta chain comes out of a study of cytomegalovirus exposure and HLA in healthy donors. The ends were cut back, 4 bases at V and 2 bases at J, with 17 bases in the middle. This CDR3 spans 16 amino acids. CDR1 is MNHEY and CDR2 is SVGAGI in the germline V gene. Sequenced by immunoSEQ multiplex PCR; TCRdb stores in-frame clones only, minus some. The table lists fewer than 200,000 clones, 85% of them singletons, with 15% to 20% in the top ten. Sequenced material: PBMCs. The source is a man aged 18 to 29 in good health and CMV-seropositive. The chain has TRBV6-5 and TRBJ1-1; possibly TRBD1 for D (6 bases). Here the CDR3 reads CASSSGVGRRNTEAFF. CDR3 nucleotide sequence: TGTGCCAGCAGTTCAGGGGTGGGACGGAGAAACACTGAAGCTTTCTTT.